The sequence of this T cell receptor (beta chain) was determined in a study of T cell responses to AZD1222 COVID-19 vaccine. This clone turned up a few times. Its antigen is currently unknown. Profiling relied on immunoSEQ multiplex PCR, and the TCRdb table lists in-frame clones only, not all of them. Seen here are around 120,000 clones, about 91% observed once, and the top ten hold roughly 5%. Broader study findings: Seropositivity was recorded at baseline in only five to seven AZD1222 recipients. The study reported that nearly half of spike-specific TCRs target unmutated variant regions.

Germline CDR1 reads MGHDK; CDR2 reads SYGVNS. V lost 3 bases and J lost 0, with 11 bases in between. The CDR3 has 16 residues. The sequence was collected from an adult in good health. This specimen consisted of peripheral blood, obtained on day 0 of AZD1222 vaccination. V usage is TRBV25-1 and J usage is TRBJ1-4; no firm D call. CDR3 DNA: TGTGCCAGCAGTGAGGGGAGGTTTGCAACTAATGAAAAACTGTTTTTT. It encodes CASSEGRFATNEKLFF.